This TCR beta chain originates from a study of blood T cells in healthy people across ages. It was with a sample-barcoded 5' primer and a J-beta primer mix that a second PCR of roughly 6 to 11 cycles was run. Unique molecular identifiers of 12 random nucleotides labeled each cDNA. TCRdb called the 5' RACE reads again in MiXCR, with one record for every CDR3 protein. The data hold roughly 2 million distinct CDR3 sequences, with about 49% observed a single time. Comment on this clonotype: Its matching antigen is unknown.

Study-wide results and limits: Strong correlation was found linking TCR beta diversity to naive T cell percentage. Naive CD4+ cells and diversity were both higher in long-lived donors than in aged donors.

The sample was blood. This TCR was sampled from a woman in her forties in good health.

CDR3 nucleotide sequence: TGCAGTGCTAGGAACAGGGACGGGATCACCGGGGAGCTGTTTTTT. The encoded protein is CSARNRDGITGELFF. V usage is TRBV20-1 and J usage is TRBJ2-2; D possibly corresponds to TRBD1 (6 bases). Germline V gene sequence: CDR1 DFQATT, CDR2 SNEGSKA (reference sequence). This CDR3 has 15 amino acids. Trimming removed 3 bases from V and 4 bases from J, with 15 bases in between.